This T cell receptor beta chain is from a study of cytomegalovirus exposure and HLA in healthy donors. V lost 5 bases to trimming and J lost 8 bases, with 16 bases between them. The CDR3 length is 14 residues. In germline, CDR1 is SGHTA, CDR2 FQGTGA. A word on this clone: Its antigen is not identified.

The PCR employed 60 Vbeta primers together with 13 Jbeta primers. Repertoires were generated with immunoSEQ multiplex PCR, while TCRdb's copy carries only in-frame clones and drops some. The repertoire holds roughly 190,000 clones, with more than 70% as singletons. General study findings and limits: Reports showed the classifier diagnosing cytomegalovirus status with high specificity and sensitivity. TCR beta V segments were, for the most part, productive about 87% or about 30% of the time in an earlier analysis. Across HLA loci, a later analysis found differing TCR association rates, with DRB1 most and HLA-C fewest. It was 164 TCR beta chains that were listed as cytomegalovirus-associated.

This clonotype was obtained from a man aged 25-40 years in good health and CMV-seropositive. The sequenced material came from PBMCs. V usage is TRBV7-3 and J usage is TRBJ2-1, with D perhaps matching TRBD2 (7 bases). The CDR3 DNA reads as TGTGCCAGCAGCCCCCATGAGGGGGGGGATGAGCAGTTCTTC. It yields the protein CASSPHEGGDEQFF.